This TCR beta chain was captured by sequencing in a study of OX40 agonist ivuxolimab in advanced cancers. Autoimmune disease history or systemic immunosuppression was exclusionary. The method was immunoSEQ multiplex PCR; TCRdb's version includes in-frame clones alone and lacks a portion of them. The sample shows 60,000 to 75,000 clones, more than 70% of them seen only once. This CDR3 has 12 residues. The germline CDR1 and CDR2 sequences are SNHLY and FYNNEI. Trimming took 4 bases from V and 10 from J, leaving 11 bases between them. This chain links TRBV2 with TRBJ2-1; D is unclear. This sample comprised CD4+ or CD8+ T cells sorted from blood, obtained in a trial of the OX40 agonist ivuxolimab. This sequence originates from an adult with an advanced solid tumor such as melanoma, head and neck, liver or kidney cancer. The DNA for the CDR3 is TGTGCCAGCAGTGCTCAGAGCCCCGAGCAGTTCTTC. Amino acid sequence: CASSAQSPEQFF.